One and the same sample provided the 19 T cell receptor beta chains below, sequenced in a study of CD8 T cells in ankylosing spondylitis. Via MiXCR, TCRdb re-called the 5' RACE reads, giving one row per CDR3 protein. The sample contains roughly 700,000 distinct CDR3 sequences, roughly 19% of which appear only once. No antigen is known for these receptors. Study conclusions and caveats: A TCR beta motif of fewer than ten highly homologous variants appeared characteristic of ankylosing spondylitis blood.

Sequences were obtained from blood, either unsorted or a sorted T cell fraction (not recorded which). The source of these receptors is a male donor with ankylosing spondylitis.

J is TRBJ2-1 and V is TRBV20-1; 8 nucleotides agree with TRBD2. After removal of 6 bases from V and 10 bases from J, the junction contained 11 bases not matched to a gene. The CDR3 length is 13 residues. Germline loops: CDR1 DFQATT, CDR2 SNEGSKA (reference sequence). In DNA form, the CDR3 reads TGCAGTGCCGGAGGGGCGGGGGGCAGGGAGCAGTTCTTC. Translating it yields CSAGGAGGREQFF.

This clonotype was found a few times. In DNA form, the CDR3 reads TGCGCCAGCAGCCACGGACAGGAGTTCTACAATGAGCAGTTCTTC. This translates into CASSHGQEFYNEQFF. The V gene is TRBV4-1, the J gene TRBJ2-1, with 7 bases lining up with TRBD1. The CDR3 sequence is 15 residues long. Germline lookup yields CDR1 MGHRA and CDR2 YSYEKL. The trim removed 3 bases at V and 3 bases at J, leaving 5 bases unmatched.

The J gene is TRBJ2-7, the V gene TRBV7-2; 7 bases are shared with TRBD2. V shed 3 bases, J shed 9 bases, and the junction held 11 bases outside the gene matches. CDR3 size: 14 residues. CDR1 SGHTA and CDR2 FQGNSA come from the germline V gene. This CDR3 is CASSFGGSAVGQYF. The CDR3 nucleotides are TGTGCCAGCAGCTTCGGGGGGAGCGCCGTCGGGCAGTACTTC.

This clonotype was picked up a small number of times. The CDR3 sequence: CATSRDFDEQYF. The CDR3 nucleotides read TGTGCCACCAGCAGAGATTTTGACGAGCAGTACTTC. V and J are TRBV15 and TRBJ2-7; D not certain. Germline V CDR1 and CDR2: LNHNV, YYDKDF (reference sequence). The CDR3 length is 12 residues. V lost 0 bases to trimming and J lost 5 bases, with 5 bases between them. The full variable domain, in which reference TRBV15 and TRBJ2-7 provide the parts outside the CDR3, is DAMVIQNPRYQVTQFGKPVTLSCSQTLNHNVMYWYQQKSSQAPKLLFHYYDKDFNNEADTPDNFQSRRPNTSFCFLDIRSPGLGDTAMYLCATSRDFDEQYFGPGTRLTVT.

The V gene is TRBV28, the J gene TRBJ1-5; D gene uncertain. The V end was cut by 7 bases, the J end by 0 bases, with 10 bases between. This CDR3 has 14 amino acids. CDR1 MDHEN and CDR2 SYDVKM come from the germline V gene. CDR3 amino acids: CASIQWDSNQPQHF. The CDR3 nucleotides read TGTGCCAGCATCCAGTGGGATAGCAATCAGCCCCAGCATTTT.

V usage is TRBV11-2 and J usage is TRBJ2-1; TRBD2 matches 9 bases. The length of the CDR3 is 15 residues. The germline V gene encodes CDR1 SGHAT and CDR2 FQNNGV. Unmatched junction bases numbered 2, after V lost 3 bases and J lost 2 bases. The CDR3 DNA reads as TGTGCCAGCAGCTTCCTAGCGGGGCCCTACAATGAGCAGTTCTTC. It translates to CASSFLAGPYNEQFF.

The chain is built from TRBV5-1 and TRBJ2-2; 9 bases are a match to TRBD2. Germline-derived CDR1 and CDR2 are SGHRS and YFSETQ. This CDR3 has 16 residues. The J segment lost 1 base and the V segment lost 4 bases, leaving 5 bases of the junction unmatched. CDR3 protein: CASSPTSGVNTGELFF. DNA for the CDR3: TGCGCCAGCAGCCCGACTAGCGGAGTGAACACCGGGGAGCTGTTTTTT.

The chain has TRBV6-5 and TRBJ2-3, with D possibly called TRBD1 or TRBD2 (5 bases each). The V gene's germline CDR1 is MNHEY and CDR2 SVGAGI. Deletions cut 0 bases from V and 10 bases from J, with 17 bases between. The CDR3 runs 15 residues. CDR3 sequence reads: CASSYSYLFRDAQYF. The CDR3 DNA reads TGTGCCAGCAGTTACTCATATCTTTTCCGGGACGCGCAGTATTTT.

The J gene is TRBJ2-2, the V gene TRBV29-1; D ambiguous. V was shortened by 6 bases and J by 4 bases, with 18 bases between the two germline ends. The CDR3 spans 15 residues. Germline lookup yields CDR1 SQVTM and CDR2 ANQGSEA. Here the CDR3 DNA reads TGCAGCGTGGTTAAAGAGTTCGTGGGCACCGGGGAGCTGTTTTTT. Its protein is CSVVKEFVGTGELFF.

This clonotype was found many times. The chain carries TRBV9 and TRBJ2-7; 11 nucleotides match TRBD1. The CDR3 extends over 14 amino acids. Germline V gives CDR1 SGDLS, CDR2 YYNGEE. V shed 2 bases and J 5 bases; nucleotides not matched to a gene: 3. CDR3 sequence (DNA): TGTGCCAGCAGCGTGGGGACAGGGGGTGACGAGCAGTACTTC. Translating gives CASSVGTGGDEQYF.

The chain has TRBV5-1 and TRBJ2-7; D remains ambiguous. V was pared by 4 bases and J by 2 bases, with 13 bases between. Germline V gene data show CDR1 as SGHRS and CDR2 as YFSETQ. The CDR3 is made up of 14 amino acids. CDR3 in DNA: TGCGCCAGCAGCGAGACCCCGTCCCCCTACGAGCAGTACTTC. Translation: CASSETPSPYEQYF.

The chain is built from TRBV20-1 and TRBJ1-4; TRBD1 might be the D (6 bases). The germline CDR1 and CDR2 sequences are DFQATT and SNEGSKA (reference sequence). The CDR3 contains 17 residues. Trimming removed 2 bases at V and 8 bases at J, with 24 bases between. The CDR3 is CSARRGGKGEVNEKLFF. The CDR3 bases are TGCAGTGCTAGACGAGGGGGTAAAGGCGAAGTGAACGAAAAACTGTTTTTT.

The V and J genes are TRBV6-1 and TRBJ2-1; D is possibly TRBD1 (5 bases). Germline CDR1 is MNHNS and CDR2 is SASEGT. The CDR3 is 14 residues long. V shed 8 bases and J shed 0 bases, with 11 bases lying between them. In DNA form, the CDR3 reads TGTGCCAGCGGGGCATATAGCTCCTACAATGAGCAGTTCTTC. Encoded protein: CASGAYSSYNEQFF.

The V gene is TRBV12-3 or TRBV12-4, the J gene TRBJ2-7; TRBD2 agrees at 7 bases. CDR3 length: 14 residues. After removal of 3 bases from V and 2 bases from J, the junction contained 4 bases not matched to a gene. CDR3 sequence (DNA): TGTGCCAGCAGTTTCGCGGGAGATCCCTACGAGCAGTACTTC. Encoded protein: CASSFAGDPYEQYF.

The gene calls are TRBV2 and TRBJ2-5; the match to TRBD2 covers 10 bases. Trimming removed 2 bases from V and 5 bases from J; junction bases left unmatched: 5. The germline CDR1 and CDR2 sequences are SNHLY and FYNNEI. CDR3 length: 15 amino acids. The DNA for the CDR3 is TGTGCCAGCAGTGAACTAGCGGGAGTCGTGGAGACCCAGTACTTC. The encoded protein is CASSELAGVVETQYF.

The CDR3 sequence: CASRRTGRENIQYF. The CDR3 bases are TGTGCCAGCAGACGAACGGGCCGGGAGAACATTCAGTACTTC. J is TRBJ2-4 and V is TRBV6-2 or TRBV6-3; perhaps TRBD2 as D (6 bases). CDR1 is MNHEY and CDR2 is SVGEGT in the germline V gene. The CDR3 sequence is 14 residues long. V dropped 6 bases and J dropped 7 bases, with 16 bases sitting between them.

The V gene is TRBV24-1, the J gene TRBJ2-1, with D uncertain. This CDR3 region has 14 residues. CDR1 and CDR2 (germline): KGHDR, SFDVKD. V was clipped by 3 bases and J by 6 bases, with 11 bases between them. Written as DNA, the CDR3 is TGTGCCACCAGTGATGCCACGGGCTCCAATGAGCAGTTCTTC. Amino acids: CATSDATGSNEQFF.

This clonotype was observed a few times. This rearrangement joins TRBV7-9 to TRBJ1-5; D unclear. This CDR3 is built from 12 residues. Germline CDR1 SEHNR, CDR2 FQNEAQ (reference sequence). V was trimmed by 0 bases and J by 7 bases, leaving 4 bases between them. The CDR3 sequence: CASSLAHQPQHF. The CDR3 nucleotides are TGTGCCAGCAGCTTAGCCCACCAGCCCCAGCATTTT.

This chain uses TRBV20-1 with TRBJ2-2; 8 nucleotides agree with TRBD1. Trimming took 1 base from V and 5 from J; bases not matched to a gene: 6. In germline, CDR1 is DFQATT, CDR2 SNEGSKA (reference sequence). CDR3 size: 15 residues. The CDR3 protein is CSARGGQGKTGELFF. The CDR3 DNA follows: TGCAGTGCTAGAGGCGGACAGGGAAAGACCGGGGAGCTGTTTTTT.